Listed below are T cell receptor beta chains from one sample, sequenced in a study of Graves' ophthalmopathy and Graves' hyperthyroidism. TCRdb re-called the multiplex PCR reads with MiXCR, one entry per CDR3 protein. Seen here are hundreds of thousands of distinct CDR3 sequences, about 24% observed once, and the top ten hold more than 5.5%. Sequenced sample: peripheral blood. These receptors all stem from a woman aged 18-30 years with stable Graves' hyperthyroidism. Some clones in this sample may be carry-over from other donors' samples. Each CDR3 is given with its conserved first and last residue. The order of the fields is clone size, J gene, V gene, D gene, CDR3 DNA, CDR3 protein. A D gene is named only where the DNA matches it firmly. Some rows have no size entry. The others give once, few or many, or a class for an expanded clone.

clone_size: few; j_call: TRBJ1-5; v_call: TRBV7-2; d_call: .; cdr3_nt: TGTGCCAGCAGCTTAGCTACAGGGCGTGGACAGCCCCAGCATTTT; cdr3_aa: CASSLATGRGQPQHF
clone_size: many; j_call: TRBJ1-1; v_call: TRBV30; d_call: .; cdr3_nt: TGTGCCTGGAGTGAGTATAGGACGAACACTGAAGCTTTCTTT; cdr3_aa: CAWSEYRTNTEAFF
clone_size: .; j_call: TRBJ1-5; v_call: TRBV11-2; d_call: .; cdr3_nt: TGTGCCAGCAGCTTAACGGGTAATCAGCCCCAGCGTTTT; cdr3_aa: CASSLTGNQPQRF
clone_size: many; j_call: TRBJ1-5; v_call: TRBV6-4; d_call: .; cdr3_nt: TGTGCCAGCAGACCTGACAGAAACCCCTATAGCAATCAGCCCCAGCATTTT; cdr3_aa: CASRPDRNPYSNQPQHF
clone_size: many; j_call: TRBJ1-2; v_call: TRBV12-3/TRBV12-4; d_call: TRBD1; cdr3_nt: TGTGCCAGCAGTTTCCCCCTACCGACAGGGGTTAACTATGGCTACACCTTC; cdr3_aa: CASSFPLPTGVNYGYTF
clone_size: many; j_call: TRBJ2-2; v_call: TRBV7-9; d_call: .; cdr3_nt: TGTGCCAGCAGCGACCTCTCGGAGGTCCCCGGGGAGCTGTTTTTT; cdr3_aa: CASSDLSEVPGELFF
clone_size: many; j_call: TRBJ1-3; v_call: TRBV9; d_call: .; cdr3_nt: TGTGCCAGCAGCGTAGATGATAGCACCATATATTTT; cdr3_aa: CASSVDDSTIYF
clone_size: .; j_call: TRBJ1-6; v_call: TRBV12-3/TRBV12-4; d_call: .; cdr3_nt: TGTGCCAGCAGTTTAAGGGTGAAGGGGTCACCCCTCCACTTT; cdr3_aa: CASSLRVKGSPLHF
clone_size: many; j_call: TRBJ1-1; v_call: TRBV29-1; d_call: .; cdr3_nt: TGCAGCGGACGACAGACAAACACTGAAGCTTTCTTT; cdr3_aa: CSGRQTNTEAFF
clone_size: once; j_call: TRBJ2-7; v_call: TRBV7-2; d_call: TRBD1; cdr3_nt: TGTGCCAGCAGCAAAGACAGGGGGAGCTCCTACGAGCAGTACTTC; cdr3_aa: CASSKDRGSSYEQYF
clone_size: .; j_call: TRBJ1-5; v_call: TRBV12-3/TRBV12-4; d_call: .; cdr3_nt: TGTGCCAGCAGTTTAGTGGTTGGCAGAGACCTTAGCAATCAGCCCCAGCATTTT; cdr3_aa: CASSLVVGRDLSNQPQHF
clone_size: many; j_call: TRBJ1-2; v_call: TRBV18; d_call: .; cdr3_nt: TGTGCCAGCTCACCACAAAGGGATAACTATGGCTACACCTTC; cdr3_aa: CASSPQRDNYGYTF
clone_size: few; j_call: TRBJ2-7; v_call: TRBV6-1; d_call: .; cdr3_nt: TGTGCCAGCATCGATGTTGGGACCTACGAGCAGTACTTC; cdr3_aa: CASIDVGTYEQYF
clone_size: many; j_call: TRBJ2-2; v_call: TRBV20-1; d_call: .; cdr3_nt: TGCAGTGCTAGTGAGGCCGGGGAGCTGTTTTTT; cdr3_aa: CSASEAGELFF
clone_size: .; j_call: TRBJ2-5; v_call: TRBV7-9; d_call: TRBD2; cdr3_nt: TGTGCCAGCAGCCCCAGAGTTGGACTAGTTCAAGAGACCCAGTACTTC; cdr3_aa: CASSPRVGLVQETQYF
clone_size: .; j_call: TRBJ1-2; v_call: TRBV12-3/TRBV12-4; d_call: TRBD1; cdr3_nt: TGTGCCAGCAGGGACAAGTCCGGGACAGGGGTAGGCTACACCTTC; cdr3_aa: CASRDKSGTGVGYTF
clone_size: few; j_call: TRBJ2-5; v_call: TRBV6-1; d_call: .; cdr3_nt: TGTGCCAGCAGTGACAGTTGGATAGCTTGGGACTCAGAGACCCAGTACTTC; cdr3_aa: CASSDSWIAWDSETQYF
clone_size: many; j_call: TRBJ2-7; v_call: TRBV6-5; d_call: TRBD1; cdr3_nt: TGTGCCAGCAGTTCCGTCCAAAGGACAGGATCCTACGAGCAGTACTTC; cdr3_aa: CASSSVQRTGSYEQYF
clone_size: .; j_call: TRBJ2-5; v_call: TRBV2; d_call: TRBD2; cdr3_nt: TGTGCCAGCAGGCCAACTAGCGGGGGGACGCAAGAGACCCAGTACTTC; cdr3_aa: CASRPTSGGTQETQYF
clone_size: once; j_call: TRBJ2-5; v_call: TRBV9; d_call: .; cdr3_nt: TGTGCCAGCAGCGTAGGAGGGATGGGGGTCCAAGAGACCCAGTACTTC; cdr3_aa: CASSVGGMGVQETQYF
clone_size: .; j_call: TRBJ2-5; v_call: TRBV7-9; d_call: .; cdr3_nt: TGTGCCAGCAGCCGTCGAGCCACCGGAGTTGAGACCCAGTACTTC; cdr3_aa: CASSRRATGVETQYF
clone_size: many; j_call: TRBJ2-7; v_call: TRBV29-1; d_call: .; cdr3_nt: TGCAGCGTTGTTGGGACACTCCCCTACGAGCAGTACTTC; cdr3_aa: CSVVGTLPYEQYF
clone_size: many; j_call: TRBJ1-2; v_call: TRBV4-2; d_call: .; cdr3_nt: TGTGCCAGCAGCCAAGGCCCCGACAGTTACTATGGCTACACCTTC; cdr3_aa: CASSQGPDSYYGYTF
clone_size: .; j_call: TRBJ2-7; v_call: TRBV4-1; d_call: TRBD1; cdr3_nt: TGCGCCAGCGCTCCGAACAGGGGAGTCTACGAGCAGTACTTC; cdr3_aa: CASAPNRGVYEQYF
clone_size: .; j_call: TRBJ2-7; v_call: TRBV9; d_call: TRBD1; cdr3_nt: TGTGCCAGCTCACAACCGGGACAGGATAGCTCCTACGAGCAGTACTTC; cdr3_aa: CASSQPGQDSSYEQYF
clone_size: many; j_call: TRBJ2-5; v_call: TRBV29-1; d_call: .; cdr3_nt: TGCAGCGTTGAAGGCAGGTTGAGGGAGACCCAGTACTTC; cdr3_aa: CSVEGRLRETQYF
clone_size: few; j_call: TRBJ2-2; v_call: TRBV20-1; d_call: .; cdr3_nt: TGCAGTGCTAGATTAGCGGGGGAGCTGTTTTTT; cdr3_aa: CSARLAGELFF
clone_size: many; j_call: TRBJ1-3; v_call: TRBV6-1; d_call: .; cdr3_nt: TGTGCCAGCAGTGAAGCGGTGGGGCCCAACGGGGTATATTTT; cdr3_aa: CASSEAVGPNGVYF
clone_size: .; j_call: TRBJ1-1; v_call: TRBV7-8; d_call: .; cdr3_nt: TGTGCCAGCAACCCTCCCGGGCGGGGCCAGAACACTGAAGCTTTCTTT; cdr3_aa: CASNPPGRGQNTEAFF
clone_size: few; j_call: TRBJ2-7; v_call: TRBV5-1; d_call: .; cdr3_nt: TGCGCCAGCAGCTTGGCCGGATGGGGAAAAAGCTCCTACGAGCAGTACTTC; cdr3_aa: CASSLAGWGKSSYEQYF
clone_size: .; j_call: TRBJ1-2; v_call: TRBV12-3/TRBV12-4; d_call: TRBD1; cdr3_nt: TGTGCCAGCAGTTTCCAGGGGGCTAAAGACGGCTACACCTTC; cdr3_aa: CASSFQGAKDGYTF
clone_size: few; j_call: TRBJ2-5; v_call: TRBV28; d_call: .; cdr3_nt: TGTGCCAGCAGTCCCGGCGCGATAGGGCTTGGGGAGACCCAGTACTTC; cdr3_aa: CASSPGAIGLGETQYF
clone_size: many; j_call: TRBJ1-2; v_call: TRBV20-1; d_call: .; cdr3_nt: TGCAGTGCTAGTCCGACAGACTATGGCTACACCTTC; cdr3_aa: CSASPTDYGYTF
clone_size: .; j_call: TRBJ1-3; v_call: TRBV11-2; d_call: .; cdr3_nt: TGTGCCAGCAGCTCGCGATTTTCCCGCGACAGCTCTGGAAACACCATATATTTT; cdr3_aa: CASSSRFSRDSSGNTIYF
clone_size: .; j_call: TRBJ2-5; v_call: TRBV27; d_call: .; cdr3_nt: TGTGCCAGCAGTTTCGAGAGGGGCGAGACCCAGGACTTC; cdr3_aa: CASSFERGETQDF
clone_size: .; j_call: TRBJ1-1; v_call: TRBV9; d_call: .; cdr3_nt: TGTGCCAGCAGCGTAGTGGCAGGGAGTAACGCTGAAGCTTTCTTT; cdr3_aa: CASSVVAGSNAEAFF
clone_size: many; j_call: TRBJ1-5; v_call: TRBV2; d_call: TRBD1; cdr3_nt: TGTGCCAGCAGTGACATCGGGACAGGGGCCGACAATCAGCCCCAGCATTTT; cdr3_aa: CASSDIGTGADNQPQHF
clone_size: many; j_call: TRBJ2-5; v_call: TRBV14; d_call: .; cdr3_nt: TGTGCCAGCAGCCAGACCATTCATCAGAGGGGGAACCAAGAGACCCAGTACTTC; cdr3_aa: CASSQTIHQRGNQETQYF
clone_size: many; j_call: TRBJ1-1; v_call: TRBV12-3/TRBV12-4; d_call: .; cdr3_nt: TGTGCCAGCACCAAGGGAGGAAAGAACACTGAAGCTTTCTTT; cdr3_aa: CASTKGGKNTEAFF
clone_size: .; j_call: TRBJ1-5; v_call: TRBV6-1; d_call: .; cdr3_nt: TGTGCCAGCAGTGAAGCAAAGGATTTTCAGCCCCAGCATTTT; cdr3_aa: CASSEAKDFQPQHF
clone_size: few; j_call: TRBJ2-5; v_call: TRBV6-5; d_call: .; cdr3_nt: TGTGCCAGCAGTTATGCCGGAGAAGAGACCCAGTACTTC; cdr3_aa: CASSYAGEETQYF
clone_size: many; j_call: TRBJ1-1; v_call: TRBV7-2; d_call: TRBD1; cdr3_nt: TGTGCCAGCAGCTTAAGCCGAAGGGGACAGGGGGAGGGCACTGAAGCTTTCTTT; cdr3_aa: CASSLSRRGQGEGTEAFF
clone_size: many; j_call: TRBJ1-2; v_call: TRBV11-2; d_call: .; cdr3_nt: TGTGCCAGCAGCTTCAGGGGACGAGGTGGCTACACCTTC; cdr3_aa: CASSFRGRGGYTF
clone_size: many; j_call: TRBJ1-1; v_call: TRBV4-1; d_call: TRBD1; cdr3_nt: TGCGCCAGCAGCCAAGATAGGGATGGACAGGGGGCGTACACTGAAGCTTTCTTT; cdr3_aa: CASSQDRDGQGAYTEAFF
clone_size: few; j_call: TRBJ2-4; v_call: TRBV2; d_call: .; cdr3_nt: TGTGCCAGCAGTCGGACCGAACTAGCCAAAAACATTCAGTACTTC; cdr3_aa: CASSRTELAKNIQYF
clone_size: many; j_call: TRBJ2-7; v_call: TRBV6-5; d_call: .; cdr3_nt: TGTGCCAGCAGTTACTCTAGGGGTAGGCCGGGGTACGAGCAGTACTTC; cdr3_aa: CASSYSRGRPGYEQYF
clone_size: many; j_call: TRBJ1-1; v_call: TRBV7-2; d_call: .; cdr3_nt: TGTGCCAGCAGCTTAGAGGGCACAAGGGCCCTCGGAGCTTTCTTT; cdr3_aa: CASSLEGTRALGAFF
clone_size: many; j_call: TRBJ1-1; v_call: TRBV12-3/TRBV12-4; d_call: .; cdr3_nt: TGTGCCAGCAGTTCCCACAGGAACCGGGGCACTGAAGCTTTCTTT; cdr3_aa: CASSSHRNRGTEAFF
clone_size: many; j_call: TRBJ1-2; v_call: TRBV11-2; d_call: .; cdr3_nt: TGTGCCAGCAGCCACACCGACAGGTCTAACTATGGCTACACCTTC; cdr3_aa: CASSHTDRSNYGYTF
clone_size: many; j_call: TRBJ1-1; v_call: TRBV5-1; d_call: .; cdr3_nt: TGCGCCAGCAGGAAAGAGACAGGGAACACTGAAGCTTTCTTT; cdr3_aa: CASRKETGNTEAFF
clone_size: .; j_call: TRBJ2-2; v_call: TRBV28; d_call: .; cdr3_nt: TGTGCCAGCAGTTTAAGGGGGTACGGGCTGTTTTTT; cdr3_aa: CASSLRGYGLFF
clone_size: many; j_call: TRBJ1-3; v_call: TRBV7-2; d_call: .; cdr3_nt: TGTGCCAGCAGCCGGGACGGGCACTCTGGAAACACCATATATTTT; cdr3_aa: CASSRDGHSGNTIYF
clone_size: .; j_call: TRBJ2-5; v_call: TRBV4-1; d_call: TRBD1; cdr3_nt: TGCGCCAGCAGCCGAAACAGGGGCAACCAAGAGACCAAGTACTTC; cdr3_aa: CASSRNRGNQETKYF